Below, one TCR beta chain is given with its context. Its cognate antigen is unknown. This sample stems from a study of shared clonotypes between healthy human individuals. Study-level points and caveats: Sorted-subset samples were not fully sequenced, rarefaction indicated. Naive CD4 clonotypes overlapped across a handful of donors at roughly 5.1%.

CD4+ cells were split into CD45RA+ naive and CD45RA-negative memory subsets. CDR1 and CDR2 (germline): ENHRY, SYGVKD. This CDR3 spans 13 amino acids. J lost 5 bases, V lost 7 bases, and 5 bases had no gene match. Sequencing used immunoSEQ multiplex PCR; TCRdb keeps in-frame clones, though not all of them. The table includes under 2,500,000 clones, approximately 96% detected once. Source material: naive CD4+ T cells sorted from blood. Subset indicated: CD45RA+ positively selected. The J gene is TRBJ2-5, the V gene TRBV10-3; 9 nucleotides match TRBD1. This receptor was obtained from a man between 18 and 29 years old in good health. The chain's CDR3 is CAIMDRGEETQYF. The DNA of the CDR3 is TGTGCCATCATGGACAGGGGCGAGGAGACCCAGTACTTC.